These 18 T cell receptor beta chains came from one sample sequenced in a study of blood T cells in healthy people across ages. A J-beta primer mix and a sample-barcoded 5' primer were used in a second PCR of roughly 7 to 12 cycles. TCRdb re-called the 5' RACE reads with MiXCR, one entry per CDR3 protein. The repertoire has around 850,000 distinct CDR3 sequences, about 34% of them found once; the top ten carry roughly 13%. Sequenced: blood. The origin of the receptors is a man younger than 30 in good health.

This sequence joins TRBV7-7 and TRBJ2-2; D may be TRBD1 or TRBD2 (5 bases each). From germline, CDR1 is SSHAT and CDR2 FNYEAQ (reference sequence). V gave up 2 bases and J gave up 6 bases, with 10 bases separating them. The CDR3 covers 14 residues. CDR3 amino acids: CASSLRGASGELFF. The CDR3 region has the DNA TGTGCCAGCAGCTTAAGAGGGGCGTCCGGGGAGCTGTTTTTT. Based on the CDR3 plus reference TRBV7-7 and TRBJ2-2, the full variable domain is GAGVSQSPRYKVTKRGQDVTLRCDPISSHATLYWYQQALGQGPEFLTYFNYEAQPDKSGLPSDRFSAERPEGSISTLTIQRTEQRDSAMYRCASSLRGASGELFFGEGSRLTVL.

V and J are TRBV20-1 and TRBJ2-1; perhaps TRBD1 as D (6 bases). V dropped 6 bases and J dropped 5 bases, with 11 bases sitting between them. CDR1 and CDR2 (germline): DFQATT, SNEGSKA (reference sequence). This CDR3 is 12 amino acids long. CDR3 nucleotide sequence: TGCAGTGCCAGCCCAGGGGACAATGAGCAGTTCTTC. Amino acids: CSASPGDNEQFF.

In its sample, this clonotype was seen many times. The CDR3 sequence is CASSADVSDTDTQYF. The CDR3 DNA sequence: TGTGCCAGCAGCGCGGACGTTTCCGACACAGATACGCAGTATTTT. The genes are TRBV7-6 and TRBJ2-3; D remains ambiguous. The germline V gene has CDR1 SGHVS and CDR2 FNYEAQ. Between the trimmed V and J ends, which lost 5 bases and 2 bases, there was a span of 14 bases. The CDR3 runs 15 residues.

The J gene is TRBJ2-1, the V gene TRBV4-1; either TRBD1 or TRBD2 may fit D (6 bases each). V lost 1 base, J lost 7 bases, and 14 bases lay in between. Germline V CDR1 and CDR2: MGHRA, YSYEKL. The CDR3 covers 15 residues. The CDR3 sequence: CASSQAGGRTNEQFF. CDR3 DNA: TGCGCCAGCAGCCAAGCCGGGGGCCGTACGAATGAGCAGTTCTTC.

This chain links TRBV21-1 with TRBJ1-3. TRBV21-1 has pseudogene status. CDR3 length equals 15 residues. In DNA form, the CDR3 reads TGTGCCAGCAGCAAAGGTCGCATGTTGAGTTCCACCATATATTTT. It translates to CASSKGRMLSSTIYF.

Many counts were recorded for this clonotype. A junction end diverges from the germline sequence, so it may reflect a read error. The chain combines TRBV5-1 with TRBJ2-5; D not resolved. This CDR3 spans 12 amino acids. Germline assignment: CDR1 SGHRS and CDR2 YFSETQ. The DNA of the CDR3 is TGTGCCAGCAGTCTCAGACAAGAGACCCAGTACTTC. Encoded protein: CASSLRQETQYF. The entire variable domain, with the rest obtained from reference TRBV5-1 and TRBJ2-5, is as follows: KAGVTQTPRYLIKTRGQQVTLSCSPISGHRSVSWYQQTPGQGLQFLFEYFSETQRNKGNFPGRFSGRQFSNSRSEMNVSTLELGDSALYLCASSLRQETQYFGPGTRLLVL.

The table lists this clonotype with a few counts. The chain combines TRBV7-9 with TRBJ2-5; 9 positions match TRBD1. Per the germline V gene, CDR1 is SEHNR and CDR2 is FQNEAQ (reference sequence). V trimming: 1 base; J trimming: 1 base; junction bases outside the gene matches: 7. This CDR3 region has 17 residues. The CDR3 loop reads CASSLGQGVVGQETQYF. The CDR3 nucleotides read TGTGCCAGCAGCTTAGGACAGGGGGTGGTCGGCCAAGAGACCCAGTACTTC.

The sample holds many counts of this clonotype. The CDR3 nucleotides read TGTGCCAGCAGTGGACGGACTAGCGGGGAAACCTACAATGAGCAGTTCTTC. It encodes CASSGRTSGETYNEQFF. The chain recombines TRBV12-3 or TRBV12-4 with TRBJ2-1, with TRBD2 identical over 12 bases. This CDR3 spans 17 amino acids. The junction had 7 bases not matched to a gene; V was cut back by 5 bases and J by 2 bases.

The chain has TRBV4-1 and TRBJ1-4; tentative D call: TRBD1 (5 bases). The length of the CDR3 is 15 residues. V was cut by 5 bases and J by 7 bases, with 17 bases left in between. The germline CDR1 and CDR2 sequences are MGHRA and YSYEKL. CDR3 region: CASSFLGTGAEKLFF. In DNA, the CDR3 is TGCGCCAGCAGCTTTTTAGGGACGGGTGCTGAAAAACTGTTTTTT.

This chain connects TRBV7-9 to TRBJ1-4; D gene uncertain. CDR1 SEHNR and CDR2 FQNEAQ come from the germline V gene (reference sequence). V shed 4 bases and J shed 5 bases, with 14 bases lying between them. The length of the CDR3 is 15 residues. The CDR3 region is CASSSTRVTNEKLFF. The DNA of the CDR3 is TGTGCCAGCAGCTCCACCCGGGTTACCAATGAAAAACTGTTTTTT.

The CDR3 DNA reads as TGTGCCAGCAGCACGGAAGAAAGTGAAGCTTTCTTT. Amino acids: CASSTEESEAFF. The chain recombines TRBV6-2 or TRBV6-3 with TRBJ1-1; D is undetermined. Between the trimmed V and J ends, which lost 6 bases and 7 bases, there was a span of 12 bases. The V gene's germline CDR1 is MNHEY and CDR2 SVGEGT. This CDR3 is built from 12 residues.

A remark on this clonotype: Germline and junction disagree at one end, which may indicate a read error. The CDR3 region is CASSLAGSNSGANALTF. CDR3 in DNA: TGTGCCAGCAGTTTGGCGGGTTCCAACTCTGGGGCCAACGCCCTGACTTTC. V gene TRBV12-3 or TRBV12-4 combines with J gene TRBJ2-6; TRBD1 or TRBD2 may be the D gene (5 bases each). The CDR3 extends over 17 amino acids.

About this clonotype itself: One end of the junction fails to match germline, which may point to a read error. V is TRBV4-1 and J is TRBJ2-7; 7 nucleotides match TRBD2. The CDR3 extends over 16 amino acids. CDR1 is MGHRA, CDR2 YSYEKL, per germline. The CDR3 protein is CTSSQDSARGTYEQYF. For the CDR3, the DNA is TGCACCAGCAGCCAAGATTCCGCGCGGGGGACCTACGAGCAGTACTTC.

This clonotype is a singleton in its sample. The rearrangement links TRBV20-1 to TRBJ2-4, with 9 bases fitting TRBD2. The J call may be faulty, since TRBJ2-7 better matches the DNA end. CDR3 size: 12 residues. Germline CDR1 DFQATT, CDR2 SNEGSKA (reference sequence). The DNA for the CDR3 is TGCAGTGCGAGACTAGCGGAGTACGAGCAGTACTTC. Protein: CSARLAEYEQYF.

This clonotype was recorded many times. CDR3 bases: TGTGCCACCAGCAGAGATCGGACAGGGTCGGAGGAGCAGTTCTTC. Translating gives CATSRDRTGSEEQFF. This chain connects TRBV15 to TRBJ2-1, with 8 bases aligning to TRBD1. Germline V gene lookup returns CDR1 LNHNV and CDR2 YYDKDF (reference sequence). The CDR3 loop spans 15 amino acids. After removal of 0 bases from V and 10 bases from J, the junction contained 8 bases not matched to a gene.

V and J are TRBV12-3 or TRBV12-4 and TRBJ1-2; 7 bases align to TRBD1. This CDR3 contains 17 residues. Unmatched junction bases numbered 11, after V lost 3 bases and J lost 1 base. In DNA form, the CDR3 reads TGTGCCAGCAGTTTGGGGACAGCCCTAGGGGTTAACTATGGCTACACCTTC. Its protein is CASSLGTALGVNYGYTF.

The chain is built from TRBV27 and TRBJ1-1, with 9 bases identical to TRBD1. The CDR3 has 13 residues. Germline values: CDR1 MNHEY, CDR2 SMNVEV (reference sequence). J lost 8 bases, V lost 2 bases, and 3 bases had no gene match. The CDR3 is CASSLGGQGEAFF. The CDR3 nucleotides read TGTGCCAGCAGTTTAGGAGGACAGGGGGAAGCTTTCTTT.

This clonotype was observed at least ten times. The CDR3 DNA is TGTGCCAGCAGTTTGCGGCTAGAGGCAGAGACCCAGTACTTC. Its protein is CASSLRLEAETQYF. The gene calls are TRBV12-3 or TRBV12-4 and TRBJ2-5; D uncertain. Trimming cost V 3 bases and J 4 bases, with 12 bases left between them. The CDR3 runs to 14 residues.